These T cell receptor beta chains were read from a single sample in a study of shared clonotypes between healthy human individuals. The data were produced by immunoSEQ multiplex PCR, yet TCRdb's version contains in-frame clones alone and is incomplete. The table lists roughly 2.4 million clones, approximately 96% of them singletons. The sequenced sample was naive CD4+ T cells sorted from blood. The receptors originated from a man younger than 30 in good health. Each CDR3 is given with its conserved first and last residue. The D gene is left open where the match is weak. Size is stated for part of the rows, as once, few or many counts, or as a class when the clone is expanded.

v_call	d_call	clone_size	j_call	cdr3_nt	cdr3_aa
TRBV6-5	NA	NA	TRBJ2-5	TGTGCCAGCAGTTACGACAGCGGTAACCAAGAGACCCAGTACTTC	CASSYDSGNQETQYF
TRBV4-3	TRBD2	NA	TRBJ2-1	TGCGCCAGCAGCCCGCATGGTTGGGCTAGCGGGACCGATGAGCAGTTCTTC	CASSPHGWASGTDEQFF
TRBV18	NA	NA	TRBJ2-5	TGTGCCAGCTCACCACCGTTCGGCTCAGAGACCCAGTACTTC	CASSPPFGSETQYF
TRBV5-1	NA	once	TRBJ2-7	TGCGCCAGCAGCTTGGTCCCAGGCTATAACTACGAGCAGTACTTC	CASSLVPGYNYEQYF
TRBV6-1	NA	NA	TRBJ2-2	TGTGCCGCCGGAAGTGCCGGGGAGCTGTTTTTT	CAAGSAGELFF
TRBV10-3	NA	once	TRBJ1-6	TGTGCCATCACCGAGGTTCAGGGGTCTTCACCCCTCCACTTT	CAITEVQGSSPLHF
TRBV7-2	NA	NA	TRBJ2-5	TGTGCCAGCAGTCGAATGGGGGGAACAGTAGAGACCCAGTACTTC	CASSRMGGTVETQYF
TRBV30	TRBD1	NA	TRBJ1-2	TGTGCCTGGAGTGTCGAGGGGGCGTGGGGCTACACCTTC	CAWSVEGAWGYTF
TRBV15	NA	NA	TRBJ1-2	TGTGCCACCAGCAGAGATGGCGGGGGGCGCATCGATGGCTACACCTTC	CATSRDGGGRIDGYTF
TRBV7-9	NA	few	TRBJ2-7	TGTGCCAGCAGCTTACAGGGGAACGAGCAGTACTTC	CASSLQGNEQYF
TRBV2	TRBD1	NA	TRBJ1-1	TGTGCCAGCAAGTTGGACAGGGAGGTGAACACTGAAGCTTTCTTT	CASKLDREVNTEAFF
TRBV4-2	NA	NA	TRBJ1-3	TGTGCCAGCAGCCAAGACGACAACACCATATATTTT	CASSQDDNTIYF
TRBV6-5	NA	NA	TRBJ2-4	TGTGCCACCACTAGTGACATTCAGTACTTC	CATTSDIQYF
TRBV11-2	NA	NA	TRBJ1-3	TGTGCCAGCAGCCCGACTACGGGGGGCCGACGACTCTCTGGAAACACCATATATTTT	CASSPTTGGRRLSGNTIYF
TRBV7-3	NA	NA	TRBJ1-2	TGTGCCAGCAGCTTAGAAGGGCACAGGGAGTATGGCTACACCTTC	CASSLEGHREYGYTF
TRBV7-2	NA	NA	TRBJ2-7	TGTGCCAGCAGCTCGAGGGGTAGCTCCTACGAGCAGTACTTC	CASSSRGSSYEQYF
TRBV2	NA	NA	TRBJ1-5	TGTGCCAGCAGTAAAGCCAGGGACGATCAGCCCCAGCATTTT	CASSKARDDQPQHF
TRBV29-1	TRBD1	NA	TRBJ1-6	TGCAGCGTTAGAATTGGGACAGAAAATTCACCCCTCCACTTT	CSVRIGTENSPLHF
TRBV7-9	NA	NA	TRBJ1-1	TGTGCCAGCAGCTTTTATGGAACTGAAGCTTTCTTT	CASSFYGTEAFF
TRBV25-1	NA	NA	TRBJ2-1	TGTGCCAGCAGTGAAGGATTTGGGGCGGGACAGAGATACAATGAGCAGTTCTTC	CASSEGFGAGQRYNEQFF
TRBV4-1	NA	few	TRBJ2-7	TGCGCCAGCAGCCCGCAGACAGGCCGCGAGCAGTACTTC	CASSPQTGREQYF
TRBV6-5	TRBD2	NA	TRBJ2-1	TGTGCCAGCAGTAAAGCGGGAGCGGGTAATGAGCAGTTCTTC	CASSKAGAGNEQFF
TRBV21-1	NA	NA	TRBJ1-4	TGTGCCAGCAGCCCCCAGGAGATCACTAATGAAAAACTGTTTTTT	CASSPQEITNEKLFF
TRBV5-1	NA	NA	TRBJ2-1	TGCGCCAGCAGCTTGTCCCCTACTAGTAGCGCAGCCTACAATGAGCAGTTCTTC	CASSLSPTSSAAYNEQFF
TRBV4-3	TRBD2	NA	TRBJ2-7	TGCGCCAGCAGCCAAGCCGTGGGGACTAGCGGGAGGGGCTACGAGCAGTACTTC	CASSQAVGTSGRGYEQYF
TRBV2	NA	NA	TRBJ1-3	TGTGCCACACAGCGTTTTGGAAACACCATATATTTT	CATQRFGNTIYF
TRBV5-1	TRBD2	NA	TRBJ2-1	TGCGCCAGCAGCCCGACAGTGGGGGGGAATGAGCAGTTCTTC	CASSPTVGGNEQFF
TRBV5-4	NA	NA	TRBJ2-6	TGTGCCGCGACAGGTCCGAGCTCTGGGGCCAACGTCCTGACTTTC	CAATGPSSGANVLTF
TRBV2	TRBD1	NA	TRBJ1-5	TGTGCCAGCAGTCAGGACAGGGAGTTCCAGCCCCAGCATTTT	CASSQDREFQPQHF
TRBV6-1	NA	NA	TRBJ2-1	TGTGCCAGCAGTGAACAGGGCAATGAGCAGTTCTTC	CASSEQGNEQFF
TRBV27	NA	NA	TRBJ1-4	TGTGCCAGCGGGGGCTTCGGGGAAAAACTGTTTTTT	CASGGFGEKLFF
TRBV6-6	NA	NA	TRBJ1-2	TGTGCCAGCAGTTCCTCCACGAGAGCACCCACCTTC	CASSSSTRAPTF
TRBV5-1	TRBD1	NA	TRBJ2-1	TGCGCCAGCAGCGGCGGGACAGGGGTCGGGAATGAGCAGTTCTTC	CASSGGTGVGNEQFF
TRBV9	TRBD1	NA	TRBJ2-7	TGTGCCAGCAGCGTAGCCGGGACAGGGGCCGAGCAGTACTTC	CASSVAGTGAEQYF
TRBV5-4	NA	NA	TRBJ1-4	TGTGCCAGCAGCTTTTTCGAAAAGAACGAAAAACTGTTTTTT	CASSFFEKNEKLFF
TRBV30	NA	NA	TRBJ2-7	TGTGCCTGGAGTTCGTTGTACGAGCAGTACTTC	CAWSSLYEQYF
TRBV6-1	NA	NA	TRBJ2-7	TGTGCCAGCAGTGAAGGTGTCGTTACCGCCTACGAGCAGTACTTC	CASSEGVVTAYEQYF
TRBV30	NA	NA	TRBJ2-5	TGTGCCTGGAGTGCCCCACAGGTCAGCCGTGAGACCCAGTACTTC	CAWSAPQVSRETQYF
TRBV27	NA	NA	TRBJ1-2	TGTGCCAGCAGTGATTTAGGGCGTTGGGATTATGGCTACACCTTC	CASSDLGRWDYGYTF
TRBV18	NA	few	TRBJ1-5	TGTGCCAGCTCCCCGGGGGGGAGCAATCAGCCCCAGCATTTT	CASSPGGSNQPQHF
TRBV27	TRBD1	NA	TRBJ2-7	TGTGCCAGCAGTCCGGGACAGGGGGCCTACGAGCAGTACTTC	CASSPGQGAYEQYF
TRBV18	NA	NA	TRBJ1-1	TGTGCCAGTCACAGGGTGGGCACTGAAGCTTTCTTT	CASHRVGTEAFF
TRBV5-1	TRBD1	NA	TRBJ1-3	TGCGCCAGCAGCTTGGCCGGCGGGACAGGAGCTAACACCATATATTTT	CASSLAGGTGANTIYF
TRBV10-3	TRBD2	NA	TRBJ2-7	TGTGCCATCATGGGGACTAGCAGTTCCTACGAGCAGTACTTC	CAIMGTSSSYEQYF
TRBV11-2	NA	NA	TRBJ2-1	TGTGCCAGCAGCTTAGATTTGGCGAGCGATGAGCAGTTCTTC	CASSLDLASDEQFF
TRBV6-5	TRBD1	NA	TRBJ2-7	TGTGCCAGCAGTTCCTCCGGGACAGGGAGGCGCGAGCAGTACTTC	CASSSSGTGRREQYF
TRBV5-1	NA	NA	TRBJ1-5	TGCGCCAGCAGCTTGGAGCCGGGGCACAATCAGCCCCAGCATTTT	CASSLEPGHNQPQHF
TRBV28	TRBD1	NA	TRBJ2-7	TGTGCCAGCAGGGCTGGACAGGTGAGAAACTACGAGCAGTACTTC	CASRAGQVRNYEQYF
TRBV27	NA	NA	TRBJ2-2	TGTGCCAGCAGCCCGGGCGGGTGGACAACTAACACCGGGGAGCTGTTTTTT	CASSPGGWTTNTGELFF
TRBV7-2	NA	NA	TRBJ1-1	TGTGCCAGCACTTCAACCGGGGCCCACACTGAAGCTTTCTTT	CASTSTGAHTEAFF
TRBV6-6	TRBD1	NA	TRBJ2-7	TGTGCCAGCAGTTACTCGATGGGACAGGGCAACTACGAGCAGTACTTC	CASSYSMGQGNYEQYF
TRBV6-1	NA	NA	TRBJ2-2	TGTGCCAGCAGATCCTTGAACACCGGGGAGCTGTTTTTT	CASRSLNTGELFF
TRBV18	TRBD2	NA	TRBJ2-5	TGTGCCAGCTCACCACCGGGACTAAAAAGTCCACAAGAGACCCAGTACTTC	CASSPPGLKSPQETQYF
TRBV5-1	TRBD1	NA	TRBJ2-7	TGCGCCAGCAGCCCCAATTTTCTATCCGGGACAGGGTTCAACGAGCAGTACTTC	CASSPNFLSGTGFNEQYF
TRBV11-2	NA	NA	TRBJ2-3	TGTGCCAGCAGCTTACGCGGGGCGTCCACAGATACGCAGTATTTT	CASSLRGASTDTQYF
TRBV6-5	NA	NA	TRBJ1-4	TGTGCCAGCAGTTGGGGGGCTAGTGAAAAACTGTTTTTT	CASSWGASEKLFF
TRBV28	TRBD1	few	TRBJ1-5	TGTGCCAGCAGTACAGGGGGCGACAATCAGCCCCAGCATTTT	CASSTGGDNQPQHF